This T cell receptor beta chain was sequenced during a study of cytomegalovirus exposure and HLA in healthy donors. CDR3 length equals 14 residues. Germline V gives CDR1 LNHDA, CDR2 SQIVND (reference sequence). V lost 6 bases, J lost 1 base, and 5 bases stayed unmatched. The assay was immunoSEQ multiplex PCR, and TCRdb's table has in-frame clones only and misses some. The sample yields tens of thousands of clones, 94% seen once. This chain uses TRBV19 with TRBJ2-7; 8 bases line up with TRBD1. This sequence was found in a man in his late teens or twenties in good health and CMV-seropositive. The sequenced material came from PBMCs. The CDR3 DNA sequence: TGTGCCAGTAGAGTTGGGACAGGATCCTACGAGCAGTACTTC. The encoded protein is CASRVGTGSYEQYF.